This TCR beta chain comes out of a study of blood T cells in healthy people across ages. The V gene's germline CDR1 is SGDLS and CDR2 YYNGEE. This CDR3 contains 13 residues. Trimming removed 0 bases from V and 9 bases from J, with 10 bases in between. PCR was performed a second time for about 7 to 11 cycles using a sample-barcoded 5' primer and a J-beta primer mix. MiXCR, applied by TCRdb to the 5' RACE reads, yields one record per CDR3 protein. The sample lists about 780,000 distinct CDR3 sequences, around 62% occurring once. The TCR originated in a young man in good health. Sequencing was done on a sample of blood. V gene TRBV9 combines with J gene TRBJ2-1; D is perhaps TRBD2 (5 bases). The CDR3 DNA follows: TGTGCCAGCAGCGTAGTTGGAGCGGCTGAGCAGTTCTTC. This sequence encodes CASSVVGAAEQFF.